The present T cell receptor (beta chain) was sequenced within a study of PD-L1 blockade in urothelial cancer. On the study more broadly: T cells numbered a median of about 140,000 in the blood samples.

Relative to its sample, this clone is medium-sized. V lost 6 bases and J lost 5, with 11 bases in between. The CDR3 covers 12 residues. Per the germline V gene, CDR1 is SGHAT and CDR2 is FQNNGV. Time point denoted: pretreatment peripheral blood. Synthetic TCR analog templates were added to each PCR reaction. The repertoire was sequenced with immunoSEQ multiplex PCR; TCRdb's copy has only in-frame clones and lacks some. This table holds over 15,000 clones, around 89% found once. Here the sequenced sample was PBMCs, taken around atezolizumab (anti-PD-L1) treatment. The rearrangement joins TRBV11-2 to TRBJ2-7; D is perhaps TRBD1 (5 bases). The source of this sequence is an older man with urothelial cancer. Here the CDR3 DNA reads TGTGCCAGCAGAGGGGCGTACGACGAGCAGTACTTC. Its protein product is CASRGAYDEQYF.